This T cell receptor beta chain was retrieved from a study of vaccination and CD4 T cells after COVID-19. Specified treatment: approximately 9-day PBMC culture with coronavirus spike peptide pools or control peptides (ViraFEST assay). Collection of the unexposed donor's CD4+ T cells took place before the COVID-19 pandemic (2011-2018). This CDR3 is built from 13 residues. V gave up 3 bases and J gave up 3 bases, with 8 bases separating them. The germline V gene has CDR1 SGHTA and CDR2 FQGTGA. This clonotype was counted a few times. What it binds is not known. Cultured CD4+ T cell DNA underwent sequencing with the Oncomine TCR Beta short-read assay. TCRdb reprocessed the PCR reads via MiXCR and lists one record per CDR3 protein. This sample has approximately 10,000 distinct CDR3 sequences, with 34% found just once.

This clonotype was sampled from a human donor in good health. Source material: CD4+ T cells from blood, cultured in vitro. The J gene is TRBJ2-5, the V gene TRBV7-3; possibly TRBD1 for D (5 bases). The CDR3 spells CASSLTAKETQYF. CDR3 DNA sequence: TGTGCCAGCAGCTTGACAGCTAAAGAGACCCAGTACTTC. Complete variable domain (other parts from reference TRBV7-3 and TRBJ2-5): GAGVSQTPSNKVTEKGKYVELRCDPISGHTALYWYRQSLGQGPEFLIYFQGTGAADDSGLPNDRFFAVRPEGSVSTLKIQRTERGDSAVYLCASSLTAKETQYFGPGTRLLVL.